The T cell receptor beta chain under discussion was sequenced for a study of type 1 and type 2 diabetes patients. Standard classification criteria confirmed type 1 or type 2 diabetes in all patients. The PCR template was genomic DNA. A primer set of 30 forward and 13 reverse primers amplified the CDR3. Via MiXCR, TCRdb re-called the multiplex PCR reads, giving one row per CDR3 protein. Counted here are fewer than 300,000 distinct CDR3 sequences, around 47% occurring once; the ten biggest clones make up approximately 15%. This clonotype was counted between two and nine times. The clonotype originates from a young man with type 2 diabetes. The specimen sequenced was peripheral blood mononuclear cells (PBMCs).

The CDR3 loop is CASSIPDTGNTEAFF. The CDR3 nucleotides are TGTGCCAGTAGTATTCCGGACACAGGGAACACTGAAGCTTTCTTT. The chain recombines TRBV19 with TRBJ1-1, with D tentatively TRBD1 (5 bases). The CDR3 length is 15 residues. CDR1 is LNHDA and CDR2 is SQIVND in the germline V gene (reference sequence). The V end was cut by 3 bases, the J end by 1 base, with 12 bases between.